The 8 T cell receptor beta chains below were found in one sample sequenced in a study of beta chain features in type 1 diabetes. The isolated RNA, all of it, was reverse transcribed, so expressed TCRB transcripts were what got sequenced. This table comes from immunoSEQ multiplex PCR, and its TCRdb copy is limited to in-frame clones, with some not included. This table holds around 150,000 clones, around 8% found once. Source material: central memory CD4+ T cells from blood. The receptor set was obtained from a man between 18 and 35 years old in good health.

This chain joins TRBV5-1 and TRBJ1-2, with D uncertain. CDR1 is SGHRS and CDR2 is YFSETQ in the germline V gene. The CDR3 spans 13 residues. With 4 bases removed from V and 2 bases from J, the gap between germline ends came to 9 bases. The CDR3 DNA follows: TGCGCCAGCAGCACGGGTATGAACTATGGCTACACCTTC. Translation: CASSTGMNYGYTF.

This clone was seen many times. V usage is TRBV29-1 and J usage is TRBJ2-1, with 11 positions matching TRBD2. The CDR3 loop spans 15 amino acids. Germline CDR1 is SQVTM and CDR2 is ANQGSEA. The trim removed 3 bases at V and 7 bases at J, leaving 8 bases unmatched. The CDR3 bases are TGCAGCGTTGATCCCCCTAGCGGGGGGATAAATGAGCAGTTCTTC. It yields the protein CSVDPPSGGINEQFF.

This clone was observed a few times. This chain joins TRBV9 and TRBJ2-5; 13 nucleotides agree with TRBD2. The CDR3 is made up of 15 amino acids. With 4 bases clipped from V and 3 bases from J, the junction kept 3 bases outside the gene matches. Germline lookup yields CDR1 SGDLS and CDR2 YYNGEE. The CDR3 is CASSPGTSGEETQYF. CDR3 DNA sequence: TGTGCCAGCAGCCCGGGGACTAGCGGGGAAGAGACCCAGTACTTC. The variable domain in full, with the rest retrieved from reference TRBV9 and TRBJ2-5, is DSGVTQTPKHLITATGQRVTLRCSPRSGDLSVYWYQQSLDQGLQFLIQYYNGEERAKGNILERFSAQQFPDLHSELNLSSLELGDSALYFCASSPGTSGEETQYFGPGTRLLVL.

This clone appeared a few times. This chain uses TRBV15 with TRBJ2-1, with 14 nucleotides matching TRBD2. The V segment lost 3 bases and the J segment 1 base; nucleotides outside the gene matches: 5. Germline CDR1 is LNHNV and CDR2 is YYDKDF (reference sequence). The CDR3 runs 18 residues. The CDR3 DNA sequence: TGTGCCACCAGCAGTGGACTAGCGGGGGGCGGATCCTACAATGAGCAGTTCTTC. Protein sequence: CATSSGLAGGGSYNEQFF. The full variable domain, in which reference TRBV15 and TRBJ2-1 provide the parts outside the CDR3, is DAMVIQNPRYQVTQFGKPVTLSCSQTLNHNVMYWYQQKSSQAPKLLFHYYDKDFNNEADTPDNFQSRRPNTSFCFLDIRSPGLGDTAMYLCATSSGLAGGGSYNEQFFGPGTRLTVL.

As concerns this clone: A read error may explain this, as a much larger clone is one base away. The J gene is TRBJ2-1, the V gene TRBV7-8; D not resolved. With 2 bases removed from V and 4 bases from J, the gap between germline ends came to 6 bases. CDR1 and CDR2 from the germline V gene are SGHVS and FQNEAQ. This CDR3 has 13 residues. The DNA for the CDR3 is TGTGCCAGCAGCTTAAACAGATACAATGAGCAGTTCTTC. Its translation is CASSLNRYNEQFF.

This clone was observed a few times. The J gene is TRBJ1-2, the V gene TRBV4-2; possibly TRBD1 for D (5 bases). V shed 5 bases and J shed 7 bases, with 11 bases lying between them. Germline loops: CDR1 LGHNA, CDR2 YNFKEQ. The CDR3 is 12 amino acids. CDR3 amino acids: CASSLGPSGYTF. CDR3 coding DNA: TGTGCCAGCAGCTTGGGGCCATCTGGCTACACCTTC.

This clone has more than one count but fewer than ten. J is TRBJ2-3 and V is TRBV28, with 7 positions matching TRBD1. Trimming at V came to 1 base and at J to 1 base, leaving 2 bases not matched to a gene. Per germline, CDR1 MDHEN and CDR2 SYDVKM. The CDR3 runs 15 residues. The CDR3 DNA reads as TGTGCCAGCAGTTTATTGGGGACAGGCACAGATACGCAGTATTTT. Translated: CASSLLGTGTDTQYF. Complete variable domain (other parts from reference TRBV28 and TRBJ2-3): DVKVTQSSRYLVKRTGEKVFLECVQDMDHENMFWYRQDPGLGLRLIYFSYDVKMKEKGDIPEGYSVSREKKERFSLILESASTNQTSMYLCASSLLGTGTDTQYFGPGTRLTVL.

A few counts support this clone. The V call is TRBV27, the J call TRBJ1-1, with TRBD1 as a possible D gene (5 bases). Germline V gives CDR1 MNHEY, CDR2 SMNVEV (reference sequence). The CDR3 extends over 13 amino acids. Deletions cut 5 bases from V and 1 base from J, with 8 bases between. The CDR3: CASSHRRNTEAFF. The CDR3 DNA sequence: TGTGCCAGCAGTCACAGGAGGAACACTGAAGCTTTCTTT.